This TCR beta chain was captured in a study of somatic mutations in cytotoxic T cells in rheumatoid arthritis. Separation of CD4+ and CD8+ cells was performed by positive magnetic bead selection, and purity was verified by flow cytometry. Germline assignment: CDR1 WNHNN and CDR2 SYGVQD (reference sequence). This CDR3 has 14 amino acids. The V gene lost 5 bases and the J gene lost 0 bases, with 11 bases spanning the gap. Sequenced by immunoSEQ multiplex PCR; TCRdb stores in-frame clones only, minus some. In the table there are about 16,000 clones, less than 90% of which are singletons. Specimen: CD8+ T cells sorted from blood. The TCR was taken from an adult with rheumatoid arthritis. The chain joins TRBV10-1 to TRBJ2-7; TRBD1 is a possible D gene (6 bases). CDR3 nucleotides: TGCGCCAGCAGTTCAGGGGCTAGCTCCTACGAGCAGTACTTC. It yields the protein CASSSGASSYEQYF.